The sequence of this T cell receptor beta chain was determined in a study of T cell responses to AZD1222 COVID-19 vaccine. CDR1 and CDR2 (germline): MNHNY, SVGAGI (reference sequence). Between the trimmed V and J ends, which lost 6 bases and 5 bases, there was a span of 11 bases. This CDR3 contains 12 residues. Libraries were prepared by immunoSEQ multiplex PCR; TCRdb keeps only in-frame clonotypes and omits some of them. The sample contains approximately 200,000 clones, 94% of which appear only once. The material sequenced was peripheral blood, taken on day 0 of AZD1222 vaccination. This sequence was found in an adult in good health. The J gene is TRBJ2-7, the V gene TRBV6-6, with unresolved D. The CDR3 loop reads CASSPGPDEQYF. DNA of the CDR3: TGTGCCAGCAGCCCCGGCCCCGACGAGCAGTACTTC.